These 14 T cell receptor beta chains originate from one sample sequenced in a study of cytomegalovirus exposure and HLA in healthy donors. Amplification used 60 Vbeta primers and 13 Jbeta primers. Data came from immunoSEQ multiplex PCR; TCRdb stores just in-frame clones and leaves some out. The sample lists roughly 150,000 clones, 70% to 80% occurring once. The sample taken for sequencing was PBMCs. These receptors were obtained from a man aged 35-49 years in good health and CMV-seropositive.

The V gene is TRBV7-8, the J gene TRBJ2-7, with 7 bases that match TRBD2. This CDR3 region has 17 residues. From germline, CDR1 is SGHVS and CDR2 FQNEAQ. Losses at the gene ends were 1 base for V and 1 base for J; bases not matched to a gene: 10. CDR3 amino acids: CASSLEDWGGRSYEQYF. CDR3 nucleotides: TGTGCCAGCAGCTTAGAAGATTGGGGGGGACGATCCTACGAGCAGTACTTC.

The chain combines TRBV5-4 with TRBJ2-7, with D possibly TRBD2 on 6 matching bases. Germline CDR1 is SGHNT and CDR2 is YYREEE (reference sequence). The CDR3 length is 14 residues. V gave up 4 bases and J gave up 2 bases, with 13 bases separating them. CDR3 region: CASSPSSEAYEQYF. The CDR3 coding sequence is TGTGCCAGCAGCCCATCTAGCGAAGCCTACGAGCAGTACTTC.

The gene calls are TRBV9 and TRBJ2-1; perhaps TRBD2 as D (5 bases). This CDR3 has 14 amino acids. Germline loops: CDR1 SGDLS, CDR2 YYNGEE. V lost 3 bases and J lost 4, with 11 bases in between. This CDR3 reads CASSARAEYNEQFF. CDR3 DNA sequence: TGTGCCAGCAGCGCGAGGGCGGAGTACAATGAGCAGTTCTTC.

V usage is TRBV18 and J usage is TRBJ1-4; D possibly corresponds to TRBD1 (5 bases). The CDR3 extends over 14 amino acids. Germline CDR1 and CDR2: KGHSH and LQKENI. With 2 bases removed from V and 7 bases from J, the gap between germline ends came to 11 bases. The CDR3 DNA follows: TGTGCCAGCTCACCAGTGCAGGGAAGTGAAAAACTGTTTTTT. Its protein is CASSPVQGSEKLFF.

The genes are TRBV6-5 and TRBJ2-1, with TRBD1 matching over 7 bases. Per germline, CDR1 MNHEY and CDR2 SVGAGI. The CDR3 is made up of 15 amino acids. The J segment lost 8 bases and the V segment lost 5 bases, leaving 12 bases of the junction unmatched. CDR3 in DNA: TGTGCCAGCAGTACTCGTAGAGGGGGCGTAGATGAGCAGTTCTTC. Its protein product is CASSTRRGGVDEQFF.

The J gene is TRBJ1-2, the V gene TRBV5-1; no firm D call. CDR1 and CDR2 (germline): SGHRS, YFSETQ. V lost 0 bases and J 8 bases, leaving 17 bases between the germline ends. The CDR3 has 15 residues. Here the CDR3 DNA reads TGCGCCAGCAGCTTGGGAGGAGTGCCTTTCTCCGGCTACACCTTC. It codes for CASSLGGVPFSGYTF.

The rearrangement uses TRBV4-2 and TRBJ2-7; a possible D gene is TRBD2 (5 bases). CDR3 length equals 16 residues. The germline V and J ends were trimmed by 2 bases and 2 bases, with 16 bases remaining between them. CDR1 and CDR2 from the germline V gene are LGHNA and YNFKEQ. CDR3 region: CASSQTTDLTTYEQYF. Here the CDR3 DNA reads TGTGCCAGCAGCCAAACCACGGACTTGACGACCTACGAGCAGTACTTC.

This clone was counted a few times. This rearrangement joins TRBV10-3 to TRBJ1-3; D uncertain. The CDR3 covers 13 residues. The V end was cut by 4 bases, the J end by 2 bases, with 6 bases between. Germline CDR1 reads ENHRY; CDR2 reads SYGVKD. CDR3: CAISAEPGNTIYF. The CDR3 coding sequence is TGTGCCATCAGTGCAGAACCTGGAAACACCATATATTTT.

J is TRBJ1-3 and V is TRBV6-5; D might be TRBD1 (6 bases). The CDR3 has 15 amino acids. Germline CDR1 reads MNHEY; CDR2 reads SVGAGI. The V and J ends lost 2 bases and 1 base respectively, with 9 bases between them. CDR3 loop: CASSYNRVSGNTIYF. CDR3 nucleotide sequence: TGTGCCAGCAGTTACAACAGGGTATCTGGAAACACCATATATTTT.

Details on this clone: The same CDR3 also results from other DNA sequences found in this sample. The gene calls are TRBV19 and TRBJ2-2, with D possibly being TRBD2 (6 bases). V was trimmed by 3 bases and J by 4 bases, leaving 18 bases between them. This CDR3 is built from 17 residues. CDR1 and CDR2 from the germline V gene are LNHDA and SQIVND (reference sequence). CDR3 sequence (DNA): TGTGCCAGTAGTATCGGGAGACGGGATTCAGTCACCGGGGAGCTGTTTTTT. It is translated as CASSIGRRDSVTGELFF.

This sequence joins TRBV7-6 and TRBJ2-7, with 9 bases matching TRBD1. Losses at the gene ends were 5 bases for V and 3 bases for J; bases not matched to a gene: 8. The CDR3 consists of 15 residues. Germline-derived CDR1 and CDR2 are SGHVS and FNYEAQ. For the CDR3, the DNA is TGTGCCAGCAGCCCTGGACAGGGGCTATACTACGAGCAGTACTTC. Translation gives CASSPGQGLYYEQYF.

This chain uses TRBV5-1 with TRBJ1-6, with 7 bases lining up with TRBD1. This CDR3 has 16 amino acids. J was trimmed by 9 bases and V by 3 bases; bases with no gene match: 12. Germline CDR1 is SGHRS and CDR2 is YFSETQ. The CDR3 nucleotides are TGCGCCAGCAGCTCTACGACAGGGTTTGGGATTTCACCCCTCCACTTT. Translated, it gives CASSSTTGFGISPLHF.

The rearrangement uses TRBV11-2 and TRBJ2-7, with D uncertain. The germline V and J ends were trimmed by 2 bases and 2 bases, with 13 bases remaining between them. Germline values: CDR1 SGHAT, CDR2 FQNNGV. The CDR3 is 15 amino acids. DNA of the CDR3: TGTGCCAGCAGCTTAAGTGGTGCCAGTACCTACGAGCAGTACTTC. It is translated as CASSLSGASTYEQYF. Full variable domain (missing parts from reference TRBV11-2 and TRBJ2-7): EAGVAQSPRYKIIEKRQSVAFWCNPISGHATLYWYQQILGQGPKLLIQFQNNGVVDDSQLPKDRFSAERLKGVDSTLKIQPAKLEDSAVYLCASSLSGASTYEQYFGPGTRLTVT.

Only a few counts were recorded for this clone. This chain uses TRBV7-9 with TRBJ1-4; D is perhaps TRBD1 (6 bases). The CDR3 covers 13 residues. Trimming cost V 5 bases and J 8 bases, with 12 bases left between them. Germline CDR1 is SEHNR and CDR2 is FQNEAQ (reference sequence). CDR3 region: CASSPEGGEKLFF. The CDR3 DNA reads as TGTGCCAGCAGCCCCGAGGGGGGGGAAAAACTGTTTTTT.